These T cell receptor beta chains were read from a single sample in a study of regulatory T cells in long-lasting Graves disease. TCRdb reanalysed the multiplex PCR reads using MiXCR and keeps one entry per CDR3 protein. Of some 460,000 distinct CDR3 sequences in the sample, about 17% were seen once. The same data also contributed to another study, on T cells in Graves' hyperthyroidism and ophthalmopathy.

Sequences were derived from peripheral blood mononuclear cells (PBMCs), sampled at new diagnosis, from a patient treated with antithyroid drugs. The receptors stem from a man aged 35-49 years with Graves disease. CDR3s include the opening cysteine and the closing phenylalanine or tryptophan. The D gene is left open where the match is weak. Some rows have no size entry. The others give once, few or many, or a class for an expanded clone.

clone size	J gene	D gene	V gene	CDR3 DNA	CDR3 protein
many	TRBJ1-6	NA	TRBV20-1	TGCAGTGCTAGAAAGTCGAGCTCCTATAATTCACCCCTCCACTTT	CSARKSSSYNSPLHF
many	TRBJ1-5	TRBD1	TRBV30	TGTGCCTGGAGTCCCCGGGACAGGGGGGACAATCAGCCCCAGCATTTT	CAWSPRDRGDNQPQHF
NA	TRBJ2-3	NA	TRBV6-1	TGTGCCAGCAGTGAAGGCTTCCCAGTCACAGATACGCAGTATTTT	CASSEGFPVTDTQYF
many	TRBJ2-5	TRBD2	TRBV27	TGTGCCAGCAGAAGTGGAACTAGCGCCCCTCCTACCAAGAATACCCAGTACTTC	CASRSGTSAPPTKNTQYF
NA	TRBJ2-1	TRBD2	TRBV5-6	TGTGCCAGCAGCTTTCGACTAGCGGGCGACAATGAGCAGTTCTTC	CASSFRLAGDNEQFF
once	TRBJ1-1	NA	TRBV20-1	TGCAGTGCTAGAGGGGCGACAGTAAAGAGGGAAGCTTTCTTT	CSARGATVKREAFF
few	TRBJ2-7	TRBD2	TRBV29-1	TGCAGCGTCGGACTAGCGGGAGATTCGGGTCTGGGCTACGAGCAGTACTTC	CSVGLAGDSGLGYEQYF
many	TRBJ2-2	TRBD2	TRBV28	TGTGCCGGGGCTCCGGGACTAGCGGCCACCGGGGAGCTGTTTTTT	CAGAPGLAATGELFF
many	TRBJ1-4	TRBD1	TRBV5-1	TGCGCCAGCAGGGGGACAGGGGGCTCGGCTAATGAAAAACTGTTTTTT	CASRGTGGSANEKLFF
NA	TRBJ2-7	NA	TRBV18	TGTGCCAGCTCACCAGGGGTCAGCGGCTACGAGCAGTACTTC	CASSPGVSGYEQYF
NA	TRBJ1-5	NA	TRBV6-1	TGTGCCAGCCGTAGAGCCGGGACATATAACAAAATGAGGAATCAGCCCCAGCATTTT	CASRRAGTYNKMRNQPQHF
many	TRBJ2-7	TRBD1	TRBV4-1	TGCGCCAGCAGCCAAGATTCACAGGGGGGAACCGAGCAGTACTTC	CASSQDSQGGTEQYF
many	TRBJ2-7	TRBD1	TRBV5-4	TGTGCCAGCAGCGTTGGACAGGGGGGCTACGAGCAGTACTTC	CASSVGQGGYEQYF
NA	TRBJ2-3	TRBD2	TRBV5-1	TGCGCCAGCAGCTTGGTAGCGGGAGATAGAGATACGCAGTATTTT	CASSLVAGDRDTQYF
many	TRBJ2-3	NA	TRBV28	TGTGCCAGCAGCCTCCGGCCGGGCAGGTTGGGGTCGACAGATACGCAGTATTTT	CASSLRPGRLGSTDTQYF
many	TRBJ2-7	NA	TRBV12-3/TRBV12-4	TGTGCCAGCAGTTTGAGGCGGGTCTCCTACGAGCAGTACTTC	CASSLRRVSYEQYF
many	TRBJ2-3	TRBD2	TRBV24-1	TGTGCCACCAGTGATACGACTAGCGGGAACACAGATACGCAGTATTTT	CATSDTTSGNTDTQYF
NA	TRBJ1-2	NA	TRBV18	TGTGCCAGCTCACCATGGCGGAGCCAGGAAGGCTACACCTTC	CASSPWRSQEGYTF
few	TRBJ2-5	NA	TRBV20-1	TGCAGTGCTAGTTCCCAGGGTGAGACCCAGTGCTTC	CSASSQGETQCF
NA	TRBJ1-1	NA	TRBV6-2/TRBV6-3	TGTGCCAGCAGTCGAGATTTCAGGGTGAACACTGAAGCTTTCTTT	CASSRDFRVNTEAFF
few	TRBJ2-7	NA	TRBV10-2	TGCGCCAGCAGTGAAACGAGGGCCTCCCTATTCGAGCAGTACTTC	CASSETRASLFEQYF
NA	TRBJ2-5	TRBD1	TRBV5-1	TGCGCCAGCAGCAGCACCAGGGGGCTGGAGACCCAGTACTTC	CASSSTRGLETQYF
NA	TRBJ2-2	NA	TRBV25-1	TGTGCCAGCAGTGACAGTCGGAACACCGGGGAGCTGTTTTTT	CASSDSRNTGELFF
few	TRBJ2-7	TRBD2	TRBV5-4	TGTGCCAGCAGCTTGGATGGACTAGCATACGAGCAGTACTTC	CASSLDGLAYEQYF
many	TRBJ2-7	TRBD2	TRBV20-1	TGCAGTGCTATCCACGGGAGGTCCTCCTCCTACGAGCAGTACTTC	CSAIHGRSSSYEQYF
NA	TRBJ1-2	TRBD1	TRBV29-1	TGCAGCTTCCTAGACGCTTACGGGACAGGGGGCGCAGGTACCTTC	CSFLDAYGTGGAGTF
once	TRBJ2-1	TRBD2	TRBV7-8	TGTGCCAGCAGCCTGGAGGGGACTAGCGGGAGATATAAGCAGTTCTTC	CASSLEGTSGRYKQFF
few	TRBJ2-5	TRBD2	TRBV5-5	TGTGCCAGCGCCACATTCGGGGAGGGAATGAAGACCCAGTACTTC	CASATFGEGMKTQYF
many	TRBJ2-1	NA	TRBV7-2	TGTGCCAGCAGCTTAGGGCCCCTCCCCTACAATGAGCAGTTCTTC	CASSLGPLPYNEQFF
many	TRBJ2-7	TRBD2	TRBV28	TGTGCCAGCAGTCCCCCTAATAGCGGGAGCCCATACGAGCAGTACTTC	CASSPPNSGSPYEQYF
many	TRBJ2-5	NA	TRBV20-1	TGCAGTGCCTCTAGCGACCAAGAGACCCAGTACTTC	CSASSDQETQYF
many	TRBJ1-1	NA	TRBV10-1	TGCGCCAGCAGTGATGACCTGAACACTGAAGCTTTCTTT	CASSDDLNTEAFF
many	TRBJ2-5	NA	TRBV6-1	TGTGCCAGCAGTACCCCTACAGGGCGCGCGGGCAAAGAGACCCAGTACTTC	CASSTPTGRAGKETQYF
many	TRBJ2-7	TRBD2	TRBV28	TGTGCCAGCAGCTTCGTGCTAGCGGGAGGCTCCTACGAGCAGTACTTC	CASSFVLAGGSYEQYF
many	TRBJ2-5	NA	TRBV6-2/TRBV6-3	TGTGCCAGCAGTTCGGGCCCCCCTTCAGAGACCCAGTACTTC	CASSSGPPSETQYF
many	TRBJ2-1	NA	TRBV5-1	TGCGCCAGCAGCTTGGAAGAGGGTGGCAATGAGCAGTTCTTC	CASSLEEGGNEQFF